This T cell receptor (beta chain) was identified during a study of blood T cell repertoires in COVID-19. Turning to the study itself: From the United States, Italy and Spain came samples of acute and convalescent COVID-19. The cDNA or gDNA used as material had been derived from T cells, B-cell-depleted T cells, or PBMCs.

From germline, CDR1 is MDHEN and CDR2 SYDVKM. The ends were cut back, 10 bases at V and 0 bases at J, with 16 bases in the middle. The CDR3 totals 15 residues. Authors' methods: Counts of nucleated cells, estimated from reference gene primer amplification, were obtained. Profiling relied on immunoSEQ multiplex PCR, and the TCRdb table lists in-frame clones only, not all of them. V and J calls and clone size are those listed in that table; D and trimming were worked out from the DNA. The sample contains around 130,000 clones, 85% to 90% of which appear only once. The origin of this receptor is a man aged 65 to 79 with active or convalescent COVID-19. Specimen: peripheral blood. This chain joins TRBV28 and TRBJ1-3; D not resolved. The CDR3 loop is CATFGTAASGNTIYF. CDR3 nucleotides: TGTGCCACCTTCGGCACAGCCGCCTCTGGAAACACCATATATTTT.